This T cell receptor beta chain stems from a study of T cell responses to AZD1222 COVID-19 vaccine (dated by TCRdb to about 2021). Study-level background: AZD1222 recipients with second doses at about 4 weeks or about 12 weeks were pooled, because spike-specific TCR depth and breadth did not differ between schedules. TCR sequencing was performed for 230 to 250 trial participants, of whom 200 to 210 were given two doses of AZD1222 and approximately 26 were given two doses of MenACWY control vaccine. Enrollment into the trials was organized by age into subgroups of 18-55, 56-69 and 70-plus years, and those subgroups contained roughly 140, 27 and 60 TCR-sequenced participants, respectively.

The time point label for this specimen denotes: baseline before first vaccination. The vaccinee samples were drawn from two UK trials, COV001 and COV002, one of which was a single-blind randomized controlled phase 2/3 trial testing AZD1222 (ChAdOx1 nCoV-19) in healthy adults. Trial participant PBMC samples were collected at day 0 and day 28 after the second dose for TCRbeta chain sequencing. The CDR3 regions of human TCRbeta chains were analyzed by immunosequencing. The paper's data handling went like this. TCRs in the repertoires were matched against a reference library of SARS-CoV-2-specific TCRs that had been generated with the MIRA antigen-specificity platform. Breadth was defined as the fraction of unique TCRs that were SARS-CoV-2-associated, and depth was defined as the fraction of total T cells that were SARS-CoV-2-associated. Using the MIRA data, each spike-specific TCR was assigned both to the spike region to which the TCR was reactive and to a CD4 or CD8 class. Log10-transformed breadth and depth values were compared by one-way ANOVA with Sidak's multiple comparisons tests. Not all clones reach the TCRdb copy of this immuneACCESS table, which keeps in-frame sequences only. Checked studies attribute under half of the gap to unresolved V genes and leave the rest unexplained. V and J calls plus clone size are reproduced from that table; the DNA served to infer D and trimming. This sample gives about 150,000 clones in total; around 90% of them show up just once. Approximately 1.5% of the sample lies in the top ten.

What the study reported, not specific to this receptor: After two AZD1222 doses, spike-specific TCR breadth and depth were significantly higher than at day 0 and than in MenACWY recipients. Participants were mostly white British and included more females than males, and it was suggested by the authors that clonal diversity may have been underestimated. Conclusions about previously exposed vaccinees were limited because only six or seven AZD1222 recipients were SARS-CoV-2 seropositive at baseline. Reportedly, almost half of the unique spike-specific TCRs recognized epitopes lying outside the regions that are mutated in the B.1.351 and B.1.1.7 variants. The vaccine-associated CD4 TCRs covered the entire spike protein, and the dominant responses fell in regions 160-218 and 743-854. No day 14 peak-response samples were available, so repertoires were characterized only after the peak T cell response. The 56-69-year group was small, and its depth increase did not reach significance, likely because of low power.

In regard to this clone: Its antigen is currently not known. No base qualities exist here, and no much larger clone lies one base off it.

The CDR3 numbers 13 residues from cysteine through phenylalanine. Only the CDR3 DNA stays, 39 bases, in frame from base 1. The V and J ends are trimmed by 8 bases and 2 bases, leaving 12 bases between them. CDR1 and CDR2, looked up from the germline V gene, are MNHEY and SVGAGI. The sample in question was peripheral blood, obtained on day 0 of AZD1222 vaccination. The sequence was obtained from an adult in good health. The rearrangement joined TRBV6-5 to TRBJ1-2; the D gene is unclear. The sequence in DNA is TGTGCCAGCCATATCCCCTTAAACTATGGCTACACCTTC. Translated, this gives CASHIPLNYGYTF.